These T cell receptor beta chains were read from a single sample in a study of CD4 T cells in relation to SARS-CoV-2 and coronaviruses. Sequencing was performed with immunoSEQ multiplex PCR; in TCRdb, only in-frame clones are kept and a portion is missing. The sample has some 60,000 clones, around 90% seen once. The specimen was naive CD4+ T cells from PBMCs. The source of these receptors is an adult with COVID-19. Both conserved end residues are part of each CDR3. D genes are given only for firm matches. Size values are once, few and many counts, or a class for expanded clones, and some rows have none.

j_gene | d_gene | len | abundance | v_gene | CDR3nt | CDR3aa
TRBJ2-1 | - | 16 | few | TRBV7-9 | TGTGCCAGCAGCTTAGTGGGCAGAAGACTTGGGGATGAGCAGTTCTTC | CASSLVGRRLGDEQFF
TRBJ2-3 | - | 14 | - | TRBV9 | TGTGCCAGCAGCGTAGATGGGTGGACAGATACGCAGTATTTT | CASSVDGWTDTQYF
TRBJ2-1 | - | 13 | - | TRBV24-1 | TGTGCCACCAGTGATTACGGGCAGATGGGCCAGTTCTTC | CATSDYGQMGQFF
TRBJ2-4 | - | 14 | - | TRBV28 | TGTGCCAGCAGTTTAAGTTGGGGGGAGCCCATTCAGTACTTC | CASSLSWGEPIQYF
TRBJ2-6 | - | 20 | - | TRBV7-8 | TGTGCCAGCAGCTTAGCGATGTCGGTGTTTCTGGGGGTTGGGGCCAACGTCCTGACTTTC | CASSLAMSVFLGVGANVLTF
TRBJ1-3 | - | 14 | - | TRBV3-1/TRBV3-2 | TGTGCCAGCAGCCAAGCGGGGTTTGGAAACACCATATATTTT | CASSQAGFGNTIYF
TRBJ2-3 | - | 18 | - | TRBV7-6 | TGTGCCAGCAGCTTAGTAGGTTGGGACGGAACTAGCACAGATACGCAGTATTTT | CASSLVGWDGTSTDTQYF
TRBJ2-4 | TRBD2 | 16 | - | TRBV28 | TGTGCCAGCAGTTTATACGGGACTAGCGGGAGAGGCATTCAGTACTTC | CASSLYGTSGRGIQYF
TRBJ2-1 | TRBD1 | 16 | once | TRBV11-3 | TGTGCCAGCAGCTTATCATACAGGGGGCGAGGCAATGAGCAGTTCTTC | CASSLSYRGRGNEQFF
TRBJ2-7 | - | 13 | - | TRBV5-8 | TGTGCCAGCAGCTTGTTAATCCGCCACGAGCAGTACTTC | CASSLLIRHEQYF
TRBJ2-1 | TRBD2 | 16 | - | TRBV18 | TGTGCCAGCTCAATCTCCGGGACTAGCGTACCCAATGAGCAGTTCTTC | CASSISGTSVPNEQFF
TRBJ2-2 | - | 11 | - | TRBV30 | TGTGCCTGGAGAAGGTCCGGGGAGCTGTTTTTT | CAWRRSGELFF
TRBJ1-5 | TRBD1 | 13 | - | TRBV2 | TGTGCCAGTACAGGGGGCGCCAATCAGCCCCAGCATTTT | CASTGGANQPQHF
TRBJ1-5 | TRBD1 | 12 | - | TRBV5-8 | TGTGCCAGGGGACAGCGGGAAGGGCCCCAGCATTTT | CARGQREGPQHF
TRBJ2-7 | - | 15 | - | TRBV5-5 | TGTGCCAGCACACCCAATCGGGGGCGATTCTACGAGCAGTACTTC | CASTPNRGRFYEQYF
TRBJ2-2 | - | 16 | - | TRBV27 | TGTGCCGGCAGTGGGTGGGACAGACTAGGAACCGGGGAGCTGTTTTTT | CAGSGWDRLGTGELFF
TRBJ2-1 | TRBD1 | 15 | - | TRBV7-3 | TGTGCCAGCAGCAGTCCCGGGACAGGGTCCAGTGAGCAGTTCTTC | CASSSPGTGSSEQFF
TRBJ2-7 | - | 14 | - | TRBV6-2/TRBV6-3 | TGTGCCAGCAGCCCTGTGACAGGCCTCCAAGAGCAGTACTTC | CASSPVTGLQEQYF
TRBJ2-7 | - | 13 | - | TRBV5-1 | TGCGCCAGCAGCGCCGGACAGAGATACGAGCAGTACTTC | CASSAGQRYEQYF
TRBJ1-5 | - | 16 | - | TRBV19 | TGTGCCAGTAGGTCTACCCCAAACGCTTTCGGGGAGCCCCAGCATTTT | CASRSTPNAFGEPQHF
TRBJ1-4 | - | 17 | - | TRBV6-1 | TGTGCCAGCAGTGGAACAGGTACAGAAGCAACTAATGAAAAACTGTTTTTT | CASSGTGTEATNEKLFF
TRBJ2-1 | TRBD2 | 15 | - | TRBV7-3 | TGTGCCAGCAGCTTAAATAGCGGGAGGAGAAATGAGCAGTTCTTC | CASSLNSGRRNEQFF
TRBJ2-5 | - | 15 | - | TRBV7-2 | TGTGCCAGCAGCTACCAGCGGGTCACACGCGGGACCCAGTACTTC | CASSYQRVTRGTQYF
TRBJ2-2 | - | 17 | - | TRBV7-9 | TGTGCCAGCAGCTTAAGGTCTGGACAGTTGAACACCGGGGAGCTGTTTTTT | CASSLRSGQLNTGELFF
TRBJ2-1 | - | 12 | - | TRBV28 | TGTGCCAGCAGTTTAAGGGTCGAGGAGCAGTTCTTC | CASSLRVEEQFF
TRBJ2-5 | - | 14 | - | TRBV6-5 | TGTGCCAGTAGCAGGGACTCCGGCGGGGAGACCCAGTACTTC | CASSRDSGGETQYF
TRBJ2-3 | - | 21 | - | TRBV28 | TGTGCCAGCAGCCCCTATGGCTCCCGGGAACTCAACGCCCCCCCAACAGATACGCAGTATTTT | CASSPYGSRELNAPPTDTQYF
TRBJ2-2 | - | 13 | - | TRBV19 | TGTGCCAGTAGCCTTAGAAACTTGGAGGAGCTGTTTTTT | CASSLRNLEELFF
TRBJ2-1 | - | 14 | - | TRBV6-5 | TGTGCCAGCAGTCCGGGGAGCTCCTACAATGAGCAGTTCTTC | CASSPGSSYNEQFF
TRBJ2-1 | TRBD1 | 15 | - | TRBV18 | TGTGCCAGCTCACGACAGGGACAGGGGTACAATGAGCAGTTCTTC | CASSRQGQGYNEQFF
TRBJ2-3 | TRBD2 | 16 | - | TRBV6-6 | TGTGCCAGCAGTTCTGGAGCTAGCGGGAGGCTCTATACGCAGTATTTT | CASSSGASGRLYTQYF
TRBJ2-7 | TRBD1 | 14 | - | TRBV7-3 | TGTGCCAGCAGCCCGGGACAGGGGGCTTACGAGCAGTACTTC | CASSPGQGAYEQYF
TRBJ2-4 | TRBD2 | 16 | - | TRBV4-2 | TGTGCCAGCAGCCGCACTAGCGGGACGCAACAAAACATTCAGTACTTC | CASSRTSGTQQNIQYF
TRBJ2-7 | TRBD2 | 16 | - | TRBV6-1 | TGTGCCAGCAGTGGGCTGCGGGGCGGGAGATCCTACGAGCAGTACTTC | CASSGLRGGRSYEQYF
TRBJ2-7 | - | 15 | - | TRBV10-3 | TGTGCCATCAGTGAAAACTTAAGTTATCGGAGCGCGCAGTACTTC | CAISENLSYRSAQYF
TRBJ2-1 | TRBD1 | 15 | - | TRBV28 | TGTGCCAGCAGGACCGGGACAGGGGCCTACAATGAGCAGTTCTTC | CASRTGTGAYNEQFF
TRBJ2-5 | - | 13 | - | TRBV6-5 | TGTGCCAGCAGAGACCGGGGTCCGAAGACCCAGTACTTC | CASRDRGPKTQYF
TRBJ2-7 | - | 15 | - | TRBV4-3 | TGCGCCAGCAGCCAAGAGAAAGGAGGGCGCTACGAGCAGTACTTC | CASSQEKGGRYEQYF
TRBJ2-1 | TRBD1 | 18 | - | TRBV7-6 | TGTGCCAGCAGCCCCGATAGAGGGACAGGACTTGGCTACAATGAGCAGTTCTTC | CASSPDRGTGLGYNEQFF
TRBJ2-5 | - | 16 | - | TRBV5-1 | TGCGCCAGCAGCCCAAAATCGACAGGCCCCCAAGGGACCCAGTACTTC | CASSPKSTGPQGTQYF
TRBJ2-7 | TRBD2 | 17 | few | TRBV19 | TGTGCCAGTAGTATCTTGGGGACTAGCGGGAGTCCCTACGAGCAGTACTTC | CASSILGTSGSPYEQYF
TRBJ2-2 | TRBD2 | 18 | - | TRBV9 | TGTGCCAGCAGCGTTACTAGCGGGAACCGGGCGAACACCGGGGAGCTGTTTTTT | CASSVTSGNRANTGELFF
TRBJ2-5 | TRBD2 | 15 | - | TRBV15 | TGTGCCACCAGCAGAGGGCTAGCGGGAGAAGAGACCCAGTACTTC | CATSRGLAGEETQYF
TRBJ2-3 | TRBD2 | 15 | - | TRBV2 | TGTGCCAGCAGTGGACTAGCGGGGGGCACAGATACGCAGTATTTT | CASSGLAGGTDTQYF
TRBJ1-2 | TRBD1 | 12 | - | TRBV30 | TGTGCCTGGAGGGACAGGCTATATGGCTACACCTTC | CAWRDRLYGYTF
TRBJ1-1 | - | 12 | - | TRBV2 | TGTGCCAGCAAAAAGGGTTATACTGAAGCTTTCTTT | CASKKGYTEAFF
TRBJ2-1 | TRBD2 | 16 | - | TRBV24-1 | TGTGCCACCAGTGACTTAGCGGGGGACTCCTACAATGAGCAGTTCTTC | CATSDLAGDSYNEQFF
TRBJ2-1 | TRBD2 | 18 | - | TRBV15 | TGTGCCACCAGCAGAGATCTCGTAACTAGCGGATATTACAATGAGCAGTTCTTC | CATSRDLVTSGYYNEQFF
TRBJ2-3 | - | 12 | - | TRBV28 | TGTGCCAGCTGGGCTAGGACAGATACGCAGTATTTT | CASWARTDTQYF
TRBJ2-7 | TRBD1 | 18 | - | TRBV30 | TGTGCCTGGACCACACCCAGACTTGGGACAGAAAAAGAATACGAGCAGTACTTC | CAWTTPRLGTEKEYEQYF
TRBJ2-5 | - | 12 | - | TRBV7-2 | TGTGCCAGCAGCTCGGACGGTGTCGGGAAGTACTTC | CASSSDGVGKYF
TRBJ1-4 | - | 13 | - | TRBV7-9 | TGTGCCAGCAGCTTGGGTCGAACTGAAAAACTGTTTTTT | CASSLGRTEKLFF
TRBJ1-4 | TRBD1 | 14 | - | TRBV27 | TGTGCCAGCAGTTCCGGACAGGGGTTTGAAAAACTGTTTTTT | CASSSGQGFEKLFF
TRBJ2-1 | - | 15 | - | TRBV6-5 | TGTGCCAGCAGTTCACAGGGGGGGTCTGGTAATGAGCAGTTCTTC | CASSSQGGSGNEQFF
TRBJ2-2 | TRBD1 | 18 | - | TRBV24-1 | TGTGCCACCAGTGATCGACAACCGGGACAGGGTTACACCGGGGAGCTGTTTTTT | CATSDRQPGQGYTGELFF